This T cell receptor (beta chain) was sequenced during a study of T cell responses to AZD1222 COVID-19 vaccine. TCRdb's table, derived via immunoSEQ multiplex PCR, lists solely in-frame clones and lacks some. The table has roughly 180,000 clones, around 93% seen once. This sequence was found in an adult in good health. This sample comprised peripheral blood, obtained on day 0 of AZD1222 vaccination.

The CDR3 nucleotides read TGCGCCAGCAGCTCACTATTATCCTACGAGCAGTACTTC. Protein sequence: CASSSLLSYEQYF. This chain uses TRBV5-1 with TRBJ2-7; D gene uncertain. The germline V gene has CDR1 SGHRS and CDR2 YFSETQ. The germline V and J ends were trimmed by 3 bases and 1 base, with 8 bases remaining between them. CDR3 length equals 13 residues.